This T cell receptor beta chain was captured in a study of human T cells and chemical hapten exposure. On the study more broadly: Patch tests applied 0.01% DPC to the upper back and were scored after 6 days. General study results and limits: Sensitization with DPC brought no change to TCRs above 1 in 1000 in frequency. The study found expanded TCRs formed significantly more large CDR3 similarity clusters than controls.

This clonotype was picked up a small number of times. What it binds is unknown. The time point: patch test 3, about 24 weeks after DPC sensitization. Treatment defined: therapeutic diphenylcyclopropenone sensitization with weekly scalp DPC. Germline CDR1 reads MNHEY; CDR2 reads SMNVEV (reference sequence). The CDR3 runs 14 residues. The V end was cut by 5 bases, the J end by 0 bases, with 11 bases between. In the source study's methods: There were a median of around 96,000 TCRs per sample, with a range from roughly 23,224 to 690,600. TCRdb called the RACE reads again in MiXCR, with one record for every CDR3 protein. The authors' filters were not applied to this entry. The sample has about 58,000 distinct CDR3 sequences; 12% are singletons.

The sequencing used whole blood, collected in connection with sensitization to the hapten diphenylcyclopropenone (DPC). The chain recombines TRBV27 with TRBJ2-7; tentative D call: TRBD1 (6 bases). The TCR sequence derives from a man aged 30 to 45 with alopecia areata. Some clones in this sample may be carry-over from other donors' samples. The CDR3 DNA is TGTGCCAGCAGTGGGGGCGTCAGCTCCTACGAGCAGTACTTC. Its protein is CASSGGVSSYEQYF.